This T cell receptor beta chain derives from a study of cytomegalovirus exposure and HLA in healthy donors. About the study: Genotyping showed roughly 81% of roughly 400 donors falling in the Caucasian-associated ancestry cluster. Study-level points and caveats: TCR beta chains numbering more than 150 were designated cytomegalovirus-associated.

Primers: 60 Vbeta forward and 13 Jbeta reverse. Method: immunoSEQ multiplex PCR; TCRdb's copy keeps in-frame clones and lacks some. This table has some 120,000 clones, 70% to 85% appearing once. This clone was seen more than once but under ten times. Antigen unknown. Material for sequencing was PBMCs. The origin of this receptor is a man younger than 30 in good health and CMV-seronegative.

In nucleotides, the CDR3 is TGCGCCAGCAGCTTGGAGGGGGATGGCTACACCTTC. This codes for CASSLEGDGYTF. The V gene is TRBV5-1, the J gene TRBJ1-2; tentatively, D is TRBD1 (6 bases). The CDR3 is 12 amino acids. The V gene's germline CDR1 is SGHRS and CDR2 YFSETQ. V gave up 0 bases and J gave up 6 bases, with 6 bases separating them.